This T cell receptor (beta chain) was recorded in a study of CD8+ T cells in alopecia areata. Study details: Each day, treated patients took oral tofacitinib twice, at 5 to 10 mg per dose.

To note about this clone: As yet, its antigen is unknown.

The sample's treatment: oral pan-JAK inhibitor, 5-10 mg twice daily. Researchers gathered lesional scalp punch biopsies and peripheral blood from patients with alopecia areata. Extracted from the samples, RNA was reverse transcribed into cDNA to serve as the sequencing template. Clones were sequenced by immunoSEQ multiplex PCR, and TCRdb holds only the in-frame ones, with some missing. Among fewer than 250,000 clones listed, about 40% were seen once. Overall study results and limits: Lesional scalp displayed greater clonality than normal scalp, most notably in alopecia totalis/universalis.

Germline V gene data show CDR1 as SNHLY and CDR2 as FYNNEI. The CDR3 has 13 amino acids. Between the trimmed V and J ends, which lost 2 bases and 5 bases, there was a span of 9 bases. The sequencing here drew on CD4+ T cells sorted from blood, taken at roughly week 38, from a patient treated with tofacitinib. The receptor was isolated from a human donor with alopecia areata. The chain recombines TRBV2 with TRBJ2-5; weak D call: TRBD2 (6 bases). In nucleotides, the CDR3 is TGTGCCAGCAGTGAATGGGGGAGGGAGACCCAGTACTTC. Encoded protein: CASSEWGRETQYF.